This TCR beta chain was sequenced in a study of T cell repertoires in cytomegalovirus infection. Study at large: CMV infection plus the matching HLA type was flagged by public TCR beta signatures.

TCRdb reprocessed the reads via MiXCR and lists one record per CDR3 protein. The sample lists 150,000 to 200,000 distinct CDR3 sequences, about a sixth occurring once. CDR1 and CDR2 from the germline V gene are MDHEN and SYDVKM. This CDR3 is built from 14 residues. The V and J ends lost 2 bases and 2 bases respectively, with 8 bases between them. This receptor was identified in a human donor in good health (CMV status not recorded). Some clones in this sample may be carry-over from other donors' samples. J is TRBJ2-3 and V is TRBV28; the D is unclear. The specimen was CD8+ T cells from PBMCs. CDR3 DNA: TGTGCCAGCAGTTTACGGCAGTACACAGATACGCAGTATTTT. Translating it yields CASSLRQYTDTQYF.